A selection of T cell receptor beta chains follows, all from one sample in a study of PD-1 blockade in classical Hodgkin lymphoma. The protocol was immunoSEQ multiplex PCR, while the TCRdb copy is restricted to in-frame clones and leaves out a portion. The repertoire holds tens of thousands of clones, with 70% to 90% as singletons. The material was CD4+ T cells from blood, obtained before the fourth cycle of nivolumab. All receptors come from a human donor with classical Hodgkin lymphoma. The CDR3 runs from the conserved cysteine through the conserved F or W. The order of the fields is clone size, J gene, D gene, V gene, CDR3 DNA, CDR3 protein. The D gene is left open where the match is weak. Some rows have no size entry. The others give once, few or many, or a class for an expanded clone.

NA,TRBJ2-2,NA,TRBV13,TGTGCCAGCAGCTTAGATGCGGTTAACACCGGGGAGCTGTTTTTT,CASSLDAVNTGELFF
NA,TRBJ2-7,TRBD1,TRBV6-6,TGTGCCAGCAGTTCCCCGGACAGGGGGCGCTTTGAGCAGTACTTC,CASSSPDRGRFEQYF
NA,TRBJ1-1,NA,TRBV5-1,TGCGCCAGCAGACGGGACCGGGGTTCCACTGAAGCTTTCTTT,CASRRDRGSTEAFF
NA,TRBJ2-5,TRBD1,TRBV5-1,TGCGCCAGCAGCTTCAACGGACAGGGGGCAGAGACCCAGTACTTC,CASSFNGQGAETQYF
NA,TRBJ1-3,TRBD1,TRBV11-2,TGTGCCAGCAGCCCCCTCAGGGGGCCTGGAAACACCATATATTTT,CASSPLRGPGNTIYF
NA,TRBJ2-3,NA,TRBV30,TGTGCCTGGTCCTCGCCCCGAGCCGAGTATTTT,CAWSSPRAEYF
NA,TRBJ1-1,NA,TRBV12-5,TGTGCTAGTGGTTTAAACAGGGTAGGTACTGAAGCTTTCTTT,CASGLNRVGTEAFF
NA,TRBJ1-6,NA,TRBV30,TGTGCCTGCAGACAGAGCTCCCATAATTCACCCCTCCACTTT,CACRQSSHNSPLHF
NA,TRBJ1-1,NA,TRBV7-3,TGTGCCAGCAGCCCGCGACAGATACCTACTTTTAGCACTGAAATAGAAGCTTTCTTT,CASSPRQIPTFSTEIEAFF
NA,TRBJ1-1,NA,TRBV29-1,TGCAGCACCAAGACAGGAAGGAACACTGAAGCTTTCTTT,CSTKTGRNTEAFF
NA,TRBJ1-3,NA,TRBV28,TGTGCCAGCAGTTACGCTGGGGTTATCTCTGGAAACACCATATATTTT,CASSYAGVISGNTIYF
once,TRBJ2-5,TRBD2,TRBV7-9,TGTGCCAGCAGCTTCCTTGGGGGGGGAGAGACCCAGTACTTC,CASSFLGGGETQYF
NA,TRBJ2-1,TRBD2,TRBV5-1,TGCGCCAGCAGCTTCAGCGGGGGAGGCTCCTACAATGAGCAGTTCTTC,CASSFSGGGSYNEQFF
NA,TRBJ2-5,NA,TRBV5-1,TGCGCCAGCAGCTTAGGACTGGGGGCCCAAGAGACCCAGTACTTC,CASSLGLGAQETQYF
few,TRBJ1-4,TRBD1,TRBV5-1,TGCGCCAGCAGCCAAGGGACAGGGGGTGAAAAACTGTTTTTT,CASSQGTGGEKLFF
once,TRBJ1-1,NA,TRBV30,TGTGCCTGGAGTGTAGGGGAGGGCACTGAAGCTTTCTTT,CAWSVGEGTEAFF
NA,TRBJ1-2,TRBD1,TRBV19,TGTGCCAGTAGTATACAGGGGGAGTACTATGGCTACACCTTC,CASSIQGEYYGYTF
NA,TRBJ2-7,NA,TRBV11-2,TGTGCCAGCAGCCGGACTGCAACCTACGAGCAGTACTTC,CASSRTATYEQYF
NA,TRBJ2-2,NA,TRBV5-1,TGCGCCAGCAGCGAAGGGACCCTAAAGAACACCGGGGAGCTGTTTTTT,CASSEGTLKNTGELFF
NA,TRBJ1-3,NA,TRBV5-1,TGCGCCAGCAGCCTGGAGGGTACAGGCAGCTCTGGAAACACCATATATTTT,CASSLEGTGSSGNTIYF
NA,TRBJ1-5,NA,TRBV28,TGTGCCAGCAGTTCCCCAACCACAGGGAATCAGCCCCAGCATTTT,CASSSPTTGNQPQHF
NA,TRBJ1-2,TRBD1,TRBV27,TGTGCCAGCAGTTTATCCGACAGGGACTATGGCTACACCTTC,CASSLSDRDYGYTF
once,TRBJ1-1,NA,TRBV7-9,TGTGCCAGCAGCTTTTCCTCAAACACTGAAGCTTTCTTT,CASSFSSNTEAFF
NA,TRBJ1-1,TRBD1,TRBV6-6,TGTGCCAGCAGCCCCGCCGGGACAGGGGTGGACACTGAAGCTTTCTTT,CASSPAGTGVDTEAFF
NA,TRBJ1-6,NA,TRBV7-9,TGTGCCAGCAGCTCGACAGGCAATTCACCCCTCCACTTT,CASSSTGNSPLHF
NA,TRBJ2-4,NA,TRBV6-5,TGTGCCAGCAGTTATCAGGGGGGACCGTGGGACATTCAGTACTTC,CASSYQGGPWDIQYF
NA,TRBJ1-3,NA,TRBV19,TGTGCCAGCCAAAGCTCTGGAAACACCATATATTTT,CASQSSGNTIYF
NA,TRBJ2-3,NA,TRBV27,TGTGCCAGCAGTTTAAGCCTCCCTAGCACAGATACGCAGTATTTT,CASSLSLPSTDTQYF
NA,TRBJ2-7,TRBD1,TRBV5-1,TGCGCCAGCAGCCCTACCCCGACAGGGGGAGGCGAGCAGTACTTC,CASSPTPTGGGEQYF
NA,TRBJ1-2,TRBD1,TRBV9,TGTGCCAGCAGCCCAAGGACAGGAACTGGCTACACCTTC,CASSPRTGTGYTF
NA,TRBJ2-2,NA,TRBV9,TGTGCCAGCAATTCGGGGCCCGGGGAGCTGTTTTTT,CASNSGPGELFF
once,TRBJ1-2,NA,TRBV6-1,TGTGCCAGCAGTGCTATCACAGGGACAATGAACTATGGCTACACCTTC,CASSAITGTMNYGYTF
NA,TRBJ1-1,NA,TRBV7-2,TGTGCCAGCATTCAAAGAGCTAACACTGAAGCTTTCTTT,CASIQRANTEAFF
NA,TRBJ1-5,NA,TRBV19,TGTGCCAGTAGTATAGGTCGGGGGCGCGTGGGCAATCAGCCCCAGCATTTT,CASSIGRGRVGNQPQHF
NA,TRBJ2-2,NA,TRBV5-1,TGCGCCAGCAGCTTGGAAGGGAGCACCGGGGAGCTGTTTTTT,CASSLEGSTGELFF
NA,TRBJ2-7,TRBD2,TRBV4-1,TGCGCCAGCAGCCAAGAGGGGACTAGCGGGGTGAAGCATCAGTACTTC,CASSQEGTSGVKHQYF
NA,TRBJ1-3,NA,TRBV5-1,TGCGCCAGCAGCTTGGCCGGGGGAAGTAGCTCTGGAAACACCATATATTTT,CASSLAGGSSSGNTIYF
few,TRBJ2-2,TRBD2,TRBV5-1,TGCGCCAGCAGCGCCAGCGGGGGGAGTACCGGGGAGCTGTTTTTT,CASSASGGSTGELFF
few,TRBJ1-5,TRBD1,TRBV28,TGTGCCAGCAGTAGGCCGGGGACAGTACCTCAGCCCCAGCATTTT,CASSRPGTVPQPQHF
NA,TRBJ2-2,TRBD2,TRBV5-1,TGCGCCAGCAGCTTAACCGGGACTACGAACACCGGGGAGCTGTTTTTT,CASSLTGTTNTGELFF
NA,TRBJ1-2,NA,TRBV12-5,TGTGCTAGTGGTTTGATAACGGGGGGAACTAACTATGGCTACACCTTC,CASGLITGGTNYGYTF
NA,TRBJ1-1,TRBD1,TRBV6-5,TGTGCCAGCCGGGACAGGCGGACGGACACTGAAGCTTTCTTT,CASRDRRTDTEAFF
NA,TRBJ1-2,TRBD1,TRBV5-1,TGCGCCAGCAGATTGACAGGGGAAGGCTACACCTTC,CASRLTGEGYTF
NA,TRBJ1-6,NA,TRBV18,TGTGCCAGCTCAGTGGGCTCCTATAATTCACCCCTCCACTTT,CASSVGSYNSPLHF
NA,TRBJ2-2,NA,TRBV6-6,TGTGCCAGCAGTGGAAAGAGTACAGGGACCGGGGAGCTGTTTTTT,CASSGKSTGTGELFF
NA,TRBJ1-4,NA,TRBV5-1,TGCGCCAGCAGCTTGGGGCGGACTAATGAAAAACTGTTTTTT,CASSLGRTNEKLFF
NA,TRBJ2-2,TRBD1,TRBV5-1,TGCGCCAGCAGCTTGACGGGACAGGGGTCGGCCGGGGAGCTGTTTTTT,CASSLTGQGSAGELFF
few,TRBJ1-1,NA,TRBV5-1,TGCGCCAGCAGCCAAGGACGGGGGGCAGGGACTGAAGCTTTCTTT,CASSQGRGAGTEAFF
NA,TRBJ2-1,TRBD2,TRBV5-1,TGCGCCAGCAGCTTAGGACGCGGGGGAGGGAATGAGCAGTTCTTC,CASSLGRGGGNEQFF
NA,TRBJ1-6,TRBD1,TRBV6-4,TGTGCCAGCAATCACTTCAGGGACAGGAGTAATTCACCCCTCCACTTT,CASNHFRDRSNSPLHF
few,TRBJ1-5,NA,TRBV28,TGTGCCAGCAGACACGGATCATCCCACAATCAGCCCCAGCATTTT,CASRHGSSHNQPQHF
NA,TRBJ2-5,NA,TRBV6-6,TGTGCCAGCACCAGGACAGAACAAGAGACCCAGTACTTC,CASTRTEQETQYF
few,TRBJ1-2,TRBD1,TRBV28,TGTGCCAGCAGTTCAGGACAGGGCGGAGGCTACACCTTC,CASSSGQGGGYTF
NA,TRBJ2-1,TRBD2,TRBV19,TGTGCCAGTAGTATTGACCGGAGCGGGGCCTCCTACAATGAGCAGTTCTTC,CASSIDRSGASYNEQFF
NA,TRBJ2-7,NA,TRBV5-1,TGCGCCAGCAGCTTGGCCGGAATGGGGTCGGGGACCTACGAGCAGTACTTC,CASSLAGMGSGTYEQYF
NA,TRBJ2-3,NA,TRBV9,TGTGCCAGCAGCGCGGACCCGGCAGAAGGTACGCAGTATTTT,CASSADPAEGTQYF
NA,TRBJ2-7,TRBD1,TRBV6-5,TGTGCCAGCAGCTCGGGACAGAACTACGAGCAGTACTTC,CASSSGQNYEQYF
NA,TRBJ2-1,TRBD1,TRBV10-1,TGCGCCCGACAGGGGGCGCAGATGGATGAGCAGTTCTTC,CARQGAQMDEQFF
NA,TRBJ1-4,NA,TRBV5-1,TGCGCCAGCAGCATAGGACGGGGTAATGAAAAACTGTTTTTT,CASSIGRGNEKLFF
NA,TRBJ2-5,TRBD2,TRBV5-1,TGCGCCAGCCATCTAGCGGGGGGCCAAGAGACCCAGTACTTC,CASHLAGGQETQYF